This T cell receptor beta chain was sequenced during a study of early T cells in non-severe SARS-CoV-2 infection (dated by TCRdb to the early 2020s). Study-level background: Because TCR sequencing relied on bulk RNA taken from unsorted whole blood, pairing of alpha and beta chains was not possible. Broader findings and caveats from the paper: Matching against VDJdb was skewed toward anti-spike CD8 responses, likely underestimated virus-specific expansions, and missed private and CD4 specificities.

The study was a case-control design nested within a healthcare worker cohort in London, UK, with weekly nasopharyngeal swab PCR tests and blood sampling. Healthcare workers were recruited during the week of the UK lockdown, between 23 and 31 March 2020, and followed weekly for up to 16 weeks. Inclusive of the bounding cysteine and phenylalanine, the CDR3 is 15 residues long. The only DNA kept is the CDR3, 45 bases in frame from the first base. Cut back by 0 bases and 2 bases, the V and J ends lie 9 bases apart. CDR1 and CDR2, looked up from the germline V gene, are SGDLS and YYNGEE. This clonotype showed up just a few times. The antigen it recognizes is unknown. Nothing much larger sits one base from this clone, and base qualities are not available. Receptor amplification or capture employed 5' RACE. Sequencer: NextSeq 500. To correct for sequencing error and PCR bias, the TCR library protocol tagged individual cDNA molecules with unique molecular identifiers. Both TCR alpha and beta chains were sequenced, and tight co-correlation was observed between alpha and beta sequence abundances in each sample. Under the source paper's analysis protocol: Decombinator V4 was used to annotate TCR sequences for V gene, J gene and CDR3. TCRs were defined as expanded if a significant change between any two time points was detected under a Poisson model with p below 0.0001. TCR abundances were normalised to the total number of TCRs sequenced per sample and expressed as counts per million. TRAV1-2 paired with TRAJ12, TRAJ20 or TRAJ33 defined MAIT TCRs, while TRAV10 paired with TRAJ18 defined iNKT TCRs. VDJdb, accessed 1 November 2021, was searched for CMV, EBV and SARS-CoV-2 annotated TCRs, excluding TCRs annotated for multiple antigens. The public sequencing data were trimmed at Q25 with fastp and processed into clonotypes with MiXCR by TCRdb, which kept only in-frame beta chains. Rows matching on CDR3 protein sequence are summarized as one entry with the most common DNA and genes. The V and J calls reflect TCRdb's pipeline rather than the authors' work. Across this sample there are about 59,000 distinct CDR3 sequences, with about an eighth seen only once. The leading ten clones occupy about 1.3% of the sample.

The chain joins TRBV9 to TRBJ2-1; the D segment could be TRBD1, given 6 matching bases. This TCR derives from an adult who was a healthcare worker with PCR-confirmed SARS-CoV-2 infection or an uninfected control (not recorded which). Sequencing input: whole blood. The DNA is as follows: TGTGCCAGCAGCGTAGGAGGGGGAGCCTACAATGAGCAGTTCTTC. Translated, this is CASSVGGGAYNEQFF. With all but the CDR3 taken from the reference TRBV9 and TRBJ2-1 genes, the full variable domain is: DSGVTQTPKHLITATGQRVTLRCSPRSGDLSVYWYQQSLDQGLQFLIQYYNGEERAKGNILERFSAQQFPDLHSELNLSSLELGDSALYFCASSVGGGAYNEQFFGPGTRLTVL.